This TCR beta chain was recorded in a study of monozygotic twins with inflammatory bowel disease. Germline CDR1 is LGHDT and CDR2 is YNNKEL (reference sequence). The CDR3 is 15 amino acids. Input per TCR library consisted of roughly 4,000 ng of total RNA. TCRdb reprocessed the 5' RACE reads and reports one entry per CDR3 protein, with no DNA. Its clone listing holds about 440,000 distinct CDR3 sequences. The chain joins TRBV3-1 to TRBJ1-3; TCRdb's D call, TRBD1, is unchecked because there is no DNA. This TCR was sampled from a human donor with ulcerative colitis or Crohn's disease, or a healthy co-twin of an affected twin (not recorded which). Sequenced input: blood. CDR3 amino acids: CASSPAATGRNTIYF.